The present entry profiles one T cell receptor (beta chain) with its context. This sample was taken from a study of T cell responses to AZD1222 COVID-19 vaccine. TCRdb keeps only in-frame clones here, not all; method: immunoSEQ multiplex PCR. The sample yields fewer than 200,000 clones, roughly 89% seen once. Germline CDR1 and CDR2: SNHLY and FYNNEI. V gave up 6 bases and J gave up 4 bases, with 15 bases separating them. This CDR3 spans 15 amino acids. The TCR comes from an adult in good health. The gene calls are TRBV2 and TRBJ2-2; the D gene is possibly TRBD2 (5 bases). The sample in question was peripheral blood, obtained on day 0 of AZD1222 vaccination. This chain's CDR3 is CASRGEGAITGELFF. CDR3 DNA sequence: TGTGCCAGCAGAGGAGAGGGAGCAATCACCGGGGAGCTGTTTTTT.